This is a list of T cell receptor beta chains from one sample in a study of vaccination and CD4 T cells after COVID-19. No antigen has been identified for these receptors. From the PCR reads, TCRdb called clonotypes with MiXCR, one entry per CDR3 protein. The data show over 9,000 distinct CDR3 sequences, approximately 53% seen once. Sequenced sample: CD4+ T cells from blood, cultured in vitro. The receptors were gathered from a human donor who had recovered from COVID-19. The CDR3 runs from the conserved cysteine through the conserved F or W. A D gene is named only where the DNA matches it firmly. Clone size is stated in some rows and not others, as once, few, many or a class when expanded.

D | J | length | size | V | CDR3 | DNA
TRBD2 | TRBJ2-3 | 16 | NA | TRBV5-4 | CASSFRDYLRVGTQYF | TGTGCCAGCAGCTTTAGGGACTACCTTCGGGTAGGTACGCAGTATTTT
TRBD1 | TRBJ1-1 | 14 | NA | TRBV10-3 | CAIMDRGMNTEAFF | TGTGCCATCATGGACAGGGGTATGAACACTGAAGCTTTCTTT
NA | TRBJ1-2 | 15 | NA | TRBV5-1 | CASSLDFGGFMGYTF | TGCGCCAGCAGCTTGGATTTCGGTGGGTTTATGGGCTACACCTTC
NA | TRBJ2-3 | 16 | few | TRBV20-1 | CSAREPYRVGTDTQYF | TGCAGTGCTAGAGAACCCTACAGGGTTGGGACAGATACGCAGTATTTT
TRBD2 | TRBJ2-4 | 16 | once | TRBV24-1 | CATSDSMGLAGNIQYF | TGTGCCACCAGTGATTCTATGGGGCTAGCGGGAAACATTCAGTACTTC
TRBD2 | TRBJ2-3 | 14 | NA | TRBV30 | CAWRGLAATDTQYF | TGTGCCTGGAGGGGGCTAGCGGCCACAGATACGCAGTATTTT
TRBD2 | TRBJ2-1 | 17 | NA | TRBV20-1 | CSARDGVAGGRTGEQFF | TGCAGTGCTAGAGATGGTGTAGCGGGAGGGCGTACCGGTGAGCAGTTCTTC
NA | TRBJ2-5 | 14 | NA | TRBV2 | CASRTGTVKETQYF | TGTGCCAGCAGGACTGGGACCGTAAAAGAGACCCAGTACTTC
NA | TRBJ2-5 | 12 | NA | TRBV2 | CASSGQQETQYF | TGTGCCAGCAGTGGACAGCAAGAGACCCAGTACTTC
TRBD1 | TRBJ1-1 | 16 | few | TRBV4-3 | CASSQDWAGGNTEAFF | TGCGCCAGCAGCCAAGATTGGGCAGGGGGGAACACTGAAGCTTTCTTT
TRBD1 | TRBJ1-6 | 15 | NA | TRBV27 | CASSLYRGKDSPLHF | TGTGCCAGCAGTTTATACAGGGGGAAGGATTCACCCCTCCACTTT
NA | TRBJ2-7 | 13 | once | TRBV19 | CASSISGFYEQYF | TGTGCCAGTAGTATTTCAGGGTTCTACGAGCAGTACTTC
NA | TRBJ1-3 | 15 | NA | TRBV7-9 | CASSLIANSGNTIYF | TGTGCCAGCAGCTTAATCGCGAACTCTGGAAACACCATATATTTT
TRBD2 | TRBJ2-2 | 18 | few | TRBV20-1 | CSARSHLLAGGNTGELFF | TGCAGTGCTAGATCCCACCTTCTAGCGGGAGGGAACACCGGGGAGCTGTTTTTT
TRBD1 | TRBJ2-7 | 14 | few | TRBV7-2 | CASSFQTGPYEQYF | TGTGCCAGCAGCTTCCAGACAGGGCCCTACGAGCAGTACTTC
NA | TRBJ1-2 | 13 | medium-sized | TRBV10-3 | CAISTEGVVGYTF | TGTGCCATCAGCACAGAGGGGGTGGTTGGCTACACCTTC
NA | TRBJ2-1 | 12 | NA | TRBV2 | CASSEEIHEQFF | TGTGCCAGCAGTGAAGAGATTCATGAGCAGTTCTTC
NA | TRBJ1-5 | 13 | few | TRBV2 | CASRSISNQPQHF | TGTGCCAGTCGATCGATTAGCAATCAGCCCCAGCATTTT
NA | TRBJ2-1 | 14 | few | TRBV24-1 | CATSDTSPANEQFF | TGTGCCACCAGTGATACTAGTCCCGCCAATGAGCAGTTCTTC
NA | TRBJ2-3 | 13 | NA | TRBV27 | CASSLWSSDTQYF | TGTGCCAGCAGTTTATGGTCCTCAGATACGCAGTATTTT
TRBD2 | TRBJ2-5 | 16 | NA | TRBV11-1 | CASSLDPSGSGETQYF | TGTGCCAGCAGCTTAGATCCTAGCGGGAGTGGGGAGACCCAGTACTTC
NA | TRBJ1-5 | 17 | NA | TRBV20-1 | CSARDIGQTYSNQPQHF | TGCAGTGCTAGAGATATCGGACAGACTTATAGCAATCAGCCCCAGCATTTT
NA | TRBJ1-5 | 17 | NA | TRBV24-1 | CATSDSKAWGKDQPQHF | TGTGCCACCAGTGATTCTAAGGCCTGGGGGAAAGATCAGCCCCAGCATTTT
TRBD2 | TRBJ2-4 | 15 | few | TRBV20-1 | CSAGEGLSPQNIQYF | TGCAGTGCCGGGGAGGGACTATCCCCTCAAAACATTCAGTACTTC
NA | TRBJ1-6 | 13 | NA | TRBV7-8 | CASRGTYNSPLHF | TGTGCCAGCAGGGGGACCTATAATTCACCCCTCCACTTT
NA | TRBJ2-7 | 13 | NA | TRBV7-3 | CASSPGVGYEQYF | TGTGCCAGCAGCCCTGGTGTGGGTTACGAGCAGTACTTC
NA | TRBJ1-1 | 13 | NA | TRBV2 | CASSWGATTEAFF | TGTGCCAGCAGTTGGGGGGCAACCACTGAAGCTTTCTTT
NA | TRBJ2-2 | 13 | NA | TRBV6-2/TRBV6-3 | CASSSRNTGELFF | TGTGCCAGCAGTTCCCGCAACACCGGGGAGCTGTTTTTT
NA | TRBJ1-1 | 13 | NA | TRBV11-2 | CASSSHRNTEAFF | TGTGCCAGCAGCTCTCACAGGAACACTGAAGCTTTCTTT
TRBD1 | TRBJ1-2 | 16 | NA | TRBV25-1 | CASSELGDSPRYGYTF | TGTGCCAGCAGTGAACTGGGGGACAGCCCGCGCTATGGCTACACCTTC
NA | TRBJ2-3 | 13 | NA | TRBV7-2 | CASSLAWTDTQYF | TGTGCCAGCAGCTTAGCCTGGACAGATACGCAGTATTTT